A single sample is the source of the 21 T cell receptor beta chains below, sequenced in a study of blood T cell repertoires in COVID-19. Some clones are missing from TCRdb's copy, which holds only in-frame ones; the method was immunoSEQ multiplex PCR. Of around 150,000 clones in the sample, over 60% were seen once. The material sequenced was peripheral blood. Source of these receptors: a man aged 55-75 years with acute or convalescent COVID-19.

The chain couples TRBV7-9 to TRBJ1-2, with 8 bases that match TRBD1. The CDR3 totals 14 residues. V shed 4 bases and J 7 bases; nucleotides not matched to a gene: 8. CDR1 is SEHNR and CDR2 is FQNEAQ in the germline V gene (reference sequence). The CDR3 spells CASSSETGESGYTF. In DNA form, the CDR3 reads TGTGCCAGCAGCTCCGAGACAGGGGAAAGTGGCTACACCTTC.

This sequence joins TRBV7-9 and TRBJ2-1; D is possibly TRBD1 (5 bases). Germline V gene lookup returns CDR1 SEHNR and CDR2 FQNEAQ (reference sequence). This CDR3 has 15 amino acids. V lost 1 base and J lost 3, with 10 bases in between. The CDR3 DNA sequence: TGTGCCAGCAGCTTAGGTAGGGGCAACTACAATGAGCAGTTCTTC. Translation: CASSLGRGNYNEQFF.

V gene TRBV7-3 combines with J gene TRBJ1-1; D not resolved. The CDR3 is 15 amino acids. Trimming removed 5 bases from V and 3 bases from J, with 16 bases in between. CDR1 and CDR2 (germline): SGHTA, FQGTGA. As DNA, the CDR3 is TGTGCCAGCAGCCCCCTGGGCAGTAGCGACACTGAAGCTTTCTTT. Translation: CASSPLGSSDTEAFF. Full variable domain (rest looked up from reference TRBV7-3 and TRBJ1-1): GAGVSQTPSNKVTEKGKYVELRCDPISGHTALYWYRQSLGQGPEFLIYFQGTGAADDSGLPNDRFFAVRPEGSVSTLKIQRTERGDSAVYLCASSPLGSSDTEAFFGQGTRLTVV.

The genes are TRBV21-1 and TRBJ2-1; the tabulated D call, TRBD1, remains unverified against the DNA. TRBV21-1 is flagged as a pseudogene. The CDR3 spans 12 residues. In DNA form, the CDR3 reads TGTGCCAGCAGCAAAGAGGTACAGTTACAGTTCTTC. Residues: CASSKEVQLQFF.

The CDR3 sequence: CASSPQTGGLNTEAFF. In DNA, the CDR3 is TGTGCCAGTAGTCCGCAGACAGGGGGCCTGAACACTGAAGCTTTCTTT. This chain links TRBV19 with TRBJ1-1, with 10 positions matching TRBD1. In germline, CDR1 is LNHDA, CDR2 SQIVND (reference sequence). The CDR3 covers 16 residues. J was trimmed by 0 bases and V by 5 bases; bases with no gene match: 6.

This rearrangement joins TRBV6-5 to TRBJ1-2; 7 bases agree with TRBD1. CDR3 size: 14 residues. The junction had 7 bases not matched to a gene; V was cut back by 4 bases and J by 5 bases. Germline values: CDR1 MNHEY, CDR2 SVGAGI. CDR3 protein: CASSSYRGEYGYTF. In DNA, the CDR3 is TGTGCCAGCAGTTCTTACAGGGGAGAGTATGGCTACACCTTC.

This chain joins TRBV7-2 and TRBJ2-1, with 10 bases aligning to TRBD2. Germline assignment: CDR1 SGHTA and CDR2 FQGNSA. Unmatched junction bases numbered 2, after V lost 0 bases and J lost 3 bases. The CDR3 has 16 residues. CDR3 protein: CASSLASGGIYNEQFF. DNA for the CDR3: TGTGCCAGCAGCTTAGCTAGCGGGGGGATCTACAATGAGCAGTTCTTC.

The chain recombines TRBV24-1 with TRBJ1-5; 7 positions agree with TRBD1. Germline V gene data show CDR1 as KGHDR and CDR2 as SFDVKD. The V gene end was trimmed by 5 bases and the J gene end by 1 base; junction bases not matched to a gene: 4. The length of the CDR3 is 15 residues. The CDR3 DNA follows: TGTGCCACCAGTGGTCACAGGGGCAGCAATCAGCCCCAGCATTTT. Translating it yields CATSGHRGSNQPQHF.

The genes are TRBV7-6 and TRBJ2-7; 9 bases map to TRBD2. The V gene's germline CDR1 is SGHVS and CDR2 FNYEAQ. The CDR3 loop spans 16 amino acids. The trim removed 4 bases at V and 2 bases at J, leaving 9 bases unmatched. CDR3 protein: CASSSQRGGGAYEQYF. The CDR3 DNA reads as TGTGCCAGCAGCTCCCAGCGGGGCGGGGGGGCCTACGAGCAGTACTTC.

The V call is TRBV6-5, the J call TRBJ1-2; TRBD1 might be the D (6 bases). V was clipped by 6 bases and J by 13 bases, with 15 bases between them. This CDR3 is 11 amino acids long. CDR1 and CDR2 (germline): MNHEY, SVGAGI. CDR3 region: CASRAEGELTF. The DNA for the CDR3 is TGTGCCAGCAGGGCCGAGGGGGAACTCACCTTC.

V and J are TRBV19 and TRBJ2-1; the D gene is possibly TRBD2 (6 bases). V gave up 7 bases and J gave up 8 bases, with 18 bases separating them. The CDR3 is 14 residues long. Germline V lookup: CDR1 LNHDA, CDR2 SQIVND (reference sequence). The CDR3 protein is CASTTPSREDEQFF. In DNA, the CDR3 is TGTGCCAGTACCACCCCTAGCAGGGAGGATGAGCAGTTCTTC.

Here the CDR3 reads CASSQVQGGVYEQYF. Written as DNA, the CDR3 is TGCGCCAGCAGCCAAGTTCAAGGGGGCGTGTACGAGCAGTACTTC. The V and J genes are TRBV4-1 and TRBJ2-7; 7 positions agree with TRBD1. CDR1 and CDR2 from the germline V gene are MGHRA and YSYEKL. V was pared by 1 base and J by 4 bases, with 7 bases of the junction left unmatched. The CDR3 loop spans 15 amino acids.

The chain couples TRBV19 to TRBJ1-1; perhaps TRBD1 as D (6 bases). Trimming took off 2 bases at V and 3 bases at J, with 19 bases between the two ends. Germline values: CDR1 LNHDA, CDR2 SQIVND (reference sequence). The CDR3 contains 17 residues. CDR3 loop: CASSISGEGPVDTEAFF. CDR3 bases: TGTGCCAGTAGTATATCAGGGGAAGGTCCGGTGGACACTGAAGCTTTCTTT. Filled out from reference TRBV19 and TRBJ1-1, the complete variable domain reads DGGITQSPKYLFRKEGQNVTLSCEQNLNHDAMYWYRQDPGQGLRLIYYSQIVNDFQKGDIAEGYSVSREKKESFPLTVTSAQKNPTAFYLCASSISGEGPVDTEAFFGQGTRLTVV.

This clone has only a few counts. The chain is built from TRBV10-3 and TRBJ1-3, with D unclear. Trimming took off 6 bases at V and 0 bases at J, with 6 bases between the two ends. This CDR3 has 13 residues. Germline CDR1 is ENHRY and CDR2 is SYGVKD. The CDR3 nucleotides read TGTGCCATCAGGGGCTCCTCTGGAAACACCATATATTTT. Encoded protein: CAIRGSSGNTIYF.

J is TRBJ1-4 and V is TRBV3-1 (or the pseudogene TRBV3-2), with D hard to call. There are 14 residues in the CDR3. Germline V gene data show CDR1 as LGHDT and CDR2 as YNNKEL (reference sequence). V lost 7 bases to trimming and J lost 3 bases, with 12 bases between them. The CDR3 region is CASTRRGANEKLFF. CDR3 bases: TGTGCCAGCACCCGCCGAGGAGCTAATGAAAAACTGTTTTTT.

Here the CDR3 reads CASSRPGTSPYNEQFF. CDR3 coding DNA: TGCGCCAGCAGCCGCCCCGGGACTAGCCCTTACAATGAGCAGTTCTTC. The rearrangement links TRBV4-1 to TRBJ2-1; 9 nucleotides match TRBD2. Germline V gene lookup returns CDR1 MGHRA and CDR2 YSYEKL. This CDR3 contains 16 residues. Trimming cost V 4 bases and J 4 bases; bases outside gene matches: 8.

The chain is built from TRBV29-1 and TRBJ2-1; D unresolved. CDR3 size: 12 residues. Trimming removed 2 bases at V and 7 bases at J, with 9 bases between. CDR1 and CDR2 (germline): SQVTM, ANQGSEA. In DNA, the CDR3 is TGCAGCGTTGAAATGGCCTTTAATGAGCAGTTCTTC. It encodes CSVEMAFNEQFF.

This clone was picked up a small number of times. The J gene is TRBJ2-7, the V gene TRBV5-1; tentatively, D is TRBD1 (6 bases). This CDR3 is 14 amino acids long. The ends were cut back, 2 bases at V and 3 bases at J, with 12 bases in the middle. Germline values: CDR1 SGHRS, CDR2 YFSETQ. Here the CDR3 reads CASSLLQGLYEQYF. Here the CDR3 DNA reads TGCGCCAGCAGCTTACTACAGGGCCTCTACGAGCAGTACTTC.

This sequence joins TRBV5-1 and TRBJ1-3; D remains ambiguous. Germline CDR1 and CDR2: SGHRS and YFSETQ. The CDR3 is made up of 13 amino acids. Trimming removed 6 bases from V and 0 bases from J, with 7 bases in between. The CDR3 spells CASTRGSGNTIYF. Written as DNA, the CDR3 is TGCGCCAGCACCCGAGGCTCTGGAAACACCATATATTTT. Using reference TRBV5-1 and TRBJ1-3 for the parts outside the CDR3, the full variable domain is KAGVTQTPRYLIKTRGQQVTLSCSPISGHRSVSWYQQTPGQGLQFLFEYFSETQRNKGNFPGRFSGRQFSNSRSEMNVSTLELGDSALYLCASTRGSGNTIYFGEGSWLTVV.

The chain has TRBV6-5 and TRBJ1-4, with D possibly being TRBD1 (5 bases). The V gene lost 0 bases and the J gene lost 7 bases, with 12 bases spanning the gap. The germline V gene encodes CDR1 MNHEY and CDR2 SVGAGI. The CDR3 is 15 amino acids. The CDR3 protein is CASSYSGGRSEKLFF. CDR3 sequence (DNA): TGTGCCAGCAGTTACTCCGGGGGAAGGAGTGAAAAACTGTTTTTT.

This clone has just a few counts. This chain joins TRBV7-9 and TRBJ2-1; the D gene is possibly TRBD2 (5 bases). The CDR3 extends over 13 amino acids. Trimming pared 4 bases from V and 5 bases from J, leaving 9 bases between. Germline CDR1 reads SEHNR; CDR2 reads FQNEAQ (reference sequence). The CDR3 DNA reads as TGTGCCAGCAGCTCCCGGGGTCACAATGAGCAGTTCTTC. It yields the protein CASSSRGHNEQFF. Full variable domain (remainder filled in from reference TRBV7-9 and TRBJ2-1): DTGVSQNPRHKITKRGQNVTFRCDPISEHNRLYWYRQTLGQGPEFLTYFQNEAQLEKSRLLSDRFSAERPKGSFSTLEIQRTEQGDSAMYLCASSSRGHNEQFFGPGTRLTVL.